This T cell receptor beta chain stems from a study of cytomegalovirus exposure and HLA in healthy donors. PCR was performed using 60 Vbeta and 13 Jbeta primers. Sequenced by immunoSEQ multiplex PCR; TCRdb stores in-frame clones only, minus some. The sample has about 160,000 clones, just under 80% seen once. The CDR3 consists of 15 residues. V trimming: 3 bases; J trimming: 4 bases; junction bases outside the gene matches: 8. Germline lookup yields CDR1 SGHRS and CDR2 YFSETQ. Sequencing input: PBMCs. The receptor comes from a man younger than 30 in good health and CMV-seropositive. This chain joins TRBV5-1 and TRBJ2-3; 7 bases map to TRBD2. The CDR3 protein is CASSSAGTGPDTQYF. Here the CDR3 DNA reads TGCGCCAGCAGCTCAGCGGGAACGGGCCCAGATACGCAGTATTTT.